One T cell receptor beta chain is described in this entry. The antigen remains unidentified. Each donor was healthy, and each was a bone marrow donor. This specimen belongs to a study of cytomegalovirus exposure and HLA in healthy donors. General observations from the study: In a later analysis, TCR association rates varied by HLA locus: DRB1 most, HLA-C fewest.

PCR primers comprised 60 Vbeta and 13 Jbeta primers. Here immunoSEQ multiplex PCR was the method, and the copy in TCRdb shows in-frame clones only, minus some. The data show more than 200,000 clones, and the top ten clones hold about 0.9%. The junction had 7 bases not matched to a gene; V was cut back by 1 base and J by 1 base. Germline CDR1 is SGHDN and CDR2 is FVKESK. The CDR3 length is 16 residues. Input material: PBMCs. The chain employs TRBV14 and TRBJ2-7; 7 bases are shared with TRBD2. The clonotype originates from a woman aged 25 to 39 in good health and CMV-seropositive. CDR3 nucleotide sequence: TGTGCCAGCAGCCAAGGAGCATGGGAGGGGTCCTACGAGCAGTACTTC. Residues: CASSQGAWEGSYEQYF.